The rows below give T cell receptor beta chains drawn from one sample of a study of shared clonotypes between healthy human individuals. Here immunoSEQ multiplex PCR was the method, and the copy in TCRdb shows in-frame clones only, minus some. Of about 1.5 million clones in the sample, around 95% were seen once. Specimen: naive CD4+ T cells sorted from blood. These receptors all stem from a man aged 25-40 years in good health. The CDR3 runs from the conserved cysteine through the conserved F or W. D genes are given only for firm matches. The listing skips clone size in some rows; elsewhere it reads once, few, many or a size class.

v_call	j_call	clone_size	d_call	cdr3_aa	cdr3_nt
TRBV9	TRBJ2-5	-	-	CASRRGRGGQETQYF	TGTGCCAGCAGGAGGGGTAGGGGTGGGCAAGAGACCCAGTACTTC
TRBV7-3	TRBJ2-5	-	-	CASSLRAGYQETQYF	TGTGCCAGCAGCTTACGGGCGGGGTACCAAGAGACCCAGTACTTC
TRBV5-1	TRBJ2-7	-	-	CASSLTGSEQYF	TGCGCCAGCAGCCTGACAGGTAGCGAGCAGTACTTC
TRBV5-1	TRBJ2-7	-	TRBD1	CASSPGTGPSYEQYF	TGCGCCAGCAGCCCTGGGACAGGCCCATCCTACGAGCAGTACTTC
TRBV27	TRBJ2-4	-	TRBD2	CASSLSWGEGNIQYF	TGTGCCAGCAGTTTATCTTGGGGGGAGGGAAACATTCAGTACTTC
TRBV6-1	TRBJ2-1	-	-	CASSELYSRNEQFF	TGTGCCAGCAGTGAATTGTACTCTCGCAATGAGCAGTTCTTC
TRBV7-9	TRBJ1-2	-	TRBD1	CASSPNLRQGEGGYTF	TGTGCCAGCAGCCCTAACCTCAGACAGGGAGAGGGTGGCTACACCTTC
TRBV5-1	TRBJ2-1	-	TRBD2	CASSLQLTQWGTSGSNEQFF	TGCGCCAGCAGCTTGCAGTTGACACAATGGGGGACTAGCGGGAGCAATGAGCAGTTCTTC
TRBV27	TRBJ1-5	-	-	CASSLFPVSNQPQHF	TGTGCCAGCAGTTTATTTCCAGTTAGCAATCAGCCCCAGCATTTT
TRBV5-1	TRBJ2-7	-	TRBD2	CASSWTSGTYEQYF	TGCGCCAGCAGCTGGACTAGCGGGACGTACGAGCAGTACTTC
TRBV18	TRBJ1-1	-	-	CASSPKQGSEAFF	TGTGCCAGCTCACCAAAACAGGGTTCTGAAGCTTTCTTT
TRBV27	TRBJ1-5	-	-	CASSLNRPYSNQPQHF	TGTGCCAGCAGTTTAAACCGACCTTATAGCAATCAGCCCCAGCATTTT
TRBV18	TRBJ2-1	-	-	CASSPLASSYNEQFF	TGTGCCAGCTCGCCTCTAGCGAGCTCCTACAATGAGCAGTTCTTC
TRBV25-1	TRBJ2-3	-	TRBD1	CASSGTGTFTDTQYF	TGTGCCAGCAGCGGGACAGGCACCTTCACAGATACGCAGTATTTT
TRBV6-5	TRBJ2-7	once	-	CASNPGGTKKQYF	TGTGCCAGTAATCCCGGAGGGACGAAGAAGCAGTACTTC
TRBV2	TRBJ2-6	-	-	CASSRTGFQRVGANVLTF	TGTGCCAGCAGTCGCACAGGGTTTCAGCGAGTTGGGGCCAACGTCCTGACTTTC
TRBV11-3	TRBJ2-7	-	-	CASSPQILQGDRYEQYF	TGTGCCAGCAGCCCCCAAATCCTTCAAGGGGATCGGTACGAGCAGTACTTC
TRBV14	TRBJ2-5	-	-	CASSRTKAGLWTQYF	TGTGCCAGCAGCCGAACAAAGGCGGGGCTATGGACCCAGTACTTC
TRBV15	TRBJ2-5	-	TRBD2	CATRGGRAGETQYF	TGTGCCACCAGAGGCGGGAGGGCAGGGGAGACCCAGTACTTC
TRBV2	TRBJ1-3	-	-	CASSEGPQNTIYF	TGTGCCAGCAGTGAAGGACCACAAAACACCATATATTTT
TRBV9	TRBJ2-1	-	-	CASSPQGLREQFF	TGTGCCAGCAGCCCGCAGGGTTTACGAGAGCAGTTCTTC
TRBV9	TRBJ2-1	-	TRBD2	CASSVVPLAGGSYNEQFF	TGTGCCAGCAGCGTAGTTCCCCTAGCGGGAGGCTCCTACAATGAGCAGTTCTTC
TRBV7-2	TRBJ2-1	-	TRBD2	CASSLVAAGGIEQFF	TGTGCCAGCAGCTTGGTCGCTGCGGGAGGAATAGAGCAGTTCTTC
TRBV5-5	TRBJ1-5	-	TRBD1	CASSRTGDSNQPQHF	TGTGCCAGCAGCCGGACAGGGGATAGCAATCAGCCCCAGCATTTT
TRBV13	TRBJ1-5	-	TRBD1	CASSLDRGGQGNQPQHF	TGTGCCAGCAGCTTAGACCGAGGGGGACAGGGCAATCAGCCCCAGCATTTT
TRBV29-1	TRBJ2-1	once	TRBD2	CSAGTSGSTQFF	TGCAGCGCCGGGACTAGCGGGAGTACACAGTTCTTC
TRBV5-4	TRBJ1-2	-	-	CASSKYYQGGGYTF	TGTGCCAGCAGCAAGTATTATCAGGGTGGTGGCTACACCTTC
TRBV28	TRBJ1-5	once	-	CASSLPHIDSNQPQHF	TGTGCCAGCAGTTTACCTCACATTGATAGCAATCAGCCCCAGCATTTT
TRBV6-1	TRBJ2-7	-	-	CASSSRPPGDYEQYF	TGTGCCAGCAGTTCGAGACCTCCGGGGGACTACGAGCAGTACTTC
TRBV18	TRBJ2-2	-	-	CASSGRLLNTGELFF	TGTGCCAGCTCAGGCAGGCTACTGAACACCGGGGAGCTGTTTTTT
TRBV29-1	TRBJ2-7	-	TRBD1	CSVRGPGGSGEQYF	TGCAGCGTACGAGGCCCAGGGGGCTCTGGCGAGCAGTACTTC
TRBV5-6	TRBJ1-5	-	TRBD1	CASSSGRGQGFYGDQPQHF	TGTGCCAGCAGCTCCGGGAGGGGACAGGGGTTTTATGGTGATCAGCCCCAGCATTTT
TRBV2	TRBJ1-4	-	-	CASSQDQVVGEKLFF	TGTGCCAGCAGCCAAGACCAGGTGGTGGGTGAAAAACTGTTTTTT
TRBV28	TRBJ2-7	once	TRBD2	CASSSLLAGGLYEQYF	TGTGCCAGCAGTTCCCTACTAGCGGGAGGTCTCTACGAGCAGTACTTC
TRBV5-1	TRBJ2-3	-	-	CASISHPSNPDTQYF	TGCGCCAGCATTTCGCACCCCTCAAATCCAGATACGCAGTATTTT
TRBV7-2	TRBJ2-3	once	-	CASSLRGTEQRGQYF	TGTGCCAGCAGCTTACGGGGCACCGAGCAGAGGGGGCAGTATTTT
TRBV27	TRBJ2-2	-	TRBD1	CASRDRGFGELFF	TGTGCCAGCAGAGACAGGGGTTTCGGGGAGCTGTTTTTT
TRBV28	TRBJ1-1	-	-	CASSLPLGGGTEAFF	TGTGCCAGCAGTTTACCCCTCGGGGGAGGGACTGAAGCTTTCTTT
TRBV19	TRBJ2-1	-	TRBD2	CASSMSASGTYNEQFF	TGTGCCAGTAGTATGTCAGCTAGCGGAACTTACAATGAGCAGTTCTTC
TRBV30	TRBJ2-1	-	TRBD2	CAWSPLAGGPYNEQFF	TGTGCCTGGAGTCCCTTAGCGGGAGGCCCCTACAATGAGCAGTTCTTC
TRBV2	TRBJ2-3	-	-	CASRDLDTQYF	TGTGCCAGCAGGGACCTGGATACGCAGTATTTT
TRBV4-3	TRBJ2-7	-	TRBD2	CASSPGGPGSGSYEQYF	TGCGCCAGCAGCCCTGGAGGACCGGGTAGCGGGAGTTACGAGCAGTACTTC
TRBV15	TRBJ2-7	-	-	CATSRLMEAQGLLEQYF	TGTGCCACCAGCAGACTGATGGAGGCCCAAGGACTGCTAGAGCAGTACTTC
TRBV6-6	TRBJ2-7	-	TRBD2	CASKTGGLYEQYF	TGTGCCAGCAAGACGGGAGGACTCTACGAGCAGTACTTC
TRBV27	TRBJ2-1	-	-	CASRDSPSSYNEQFF	TGTGCCTCCCGGGACTCCCCGAGCTCCTACAATGAGCAGTTCTTC
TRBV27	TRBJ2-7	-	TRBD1	CASRYGQGSYEQYF	TGTGCCAGCAGATACGGACAGGGTAGTTACGAGCAGTACTTC
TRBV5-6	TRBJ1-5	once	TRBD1	CASSKIRGPGNQPQHF	TGTGCCAGCAGCAAGATCAGGGGGCCAGGCAATCAGCCCCAGCATTTT
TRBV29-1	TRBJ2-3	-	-	CSVTSGATDTQYF	TGCAGCGTTACTTCGGGAGCCACAGATACGCAGTATTTT
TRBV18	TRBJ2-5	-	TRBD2	CASSRLAGGPETQYF	TGTGCCAGCTCACGTCTAGCGGGAGGGCCGGAGACCCAGTACTTC
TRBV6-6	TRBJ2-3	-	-	CASSRTDTQYF	TGTGCCAGCAGCCGCACAGATACGCAGTATTTT
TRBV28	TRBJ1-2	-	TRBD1	CASSLQGQGNYGYTF	TGTGCCAGCAGTTTACAGGGACAGGGGAACTATGGCTACACCTTC